This is a list of T cell receptor beta chains from one sample in a study of T cells in Graves' hyperthyroidism and ophthalmopathy. TCRdb ran MiXCR on the multiplex PCR reads and lists one entry per CDR3 protein. The profile shows fewer than 450,000 distinct CDR3 sequences, about a sixth of them singletons. Sequenced sample: blood. Receptors were obtained from a woman under 40 with Graves' hyperthyroidism that later progressed to Graves' ophthalmopathy. CDR3s include the opening cysteine and the closing phenylalanine or tryptophan. D genes are given only for firm matches. Not every row has a clone size; where given, it reads once, few, many or a size class.

many,-,TRBJ1-6,TRBV6-1,CASNAGLRTPLHF,TGTGCCAGCAACGCGGGGTTAAGAACACCCCTCCACTTT
-,-,TRBJ1-6,TRBV15,CATSGRDLEPDSPLHF,TGTGCCACCAGCGGCCGGGACCTCGAACCGGATTCACCCCTCCACTTT
many,-,TRBJ2-1,TRBV2,CASSDLRNEQFF,TGTGCCAGCAGTGATCTTCGCAATGAGCAGTTCTTC
-,TRBD1,TRBJ2-7,TRBV7-9,CASSQGQGPSYEQYF,TGTGCCAGCAGCCAGGGACAGGGGCCTTCCTACGAGCAGTACTTC
many,TRBD2,TRBJ2-3,TRBV24-1,CATSGASGVSDTQYF,TGTGCCACCAGTGGGGCTAGCGGGGTTTCAGATACGCAGTATTTT
-,-,TRBJ2-7,TRBV28,CASNRGAGTYEQYF,TGTGCCAGCAACCGCGGGGCAGGCACCTACGAGCAGTACTTC
once,TRBD1,TRBJ1-1,TRBV5-5,CASSSLTGDTEAFF,TGTGCCAGCAGCTCTTTGACAGGGGACACTGAAGCTTTCTTT
many,-,TRBJ2-3,TRBV12-3/TRBV12-4,CASSPMGRGTDTQYF,TGTGCCAGCAGTCCGATGGGACGTGGCACAGATACGCAGTATTTT
few,TRBD1,TRBJ2-2,TRBV7-2,CASSSTGTGLNTGELFF,TGTGCCAGCAGCTCCACCGGGACAGGGTTGAACACCGGGGAGCTGTTTTTT
few,TRBD1,TRBJ1-2,TRBV5-5,CASSRDRVDGYTF,TGTGCCAGCAGCCGCGACAGGGTAGATGGCTACACCTTC
many,-,TRBJ2-7,TRBV11-2,CASTRGRQNYEQYF,TGTGCCAGCACCCGAGGGAGACAGAACTACGAGCAGTACTTC
many,TRBD2,TRBJ2-7,TRBV6-1,CASSVAPGLAGDISYEQYF,TGTGCCAGCAGTGTCGCCCCGGGACTAGCGGGCGATATCTCCTACGAGCAGTACTTC
many,TRBD1,TRBJ1-2,TRBV19,CASSMVPPGLRGRGYTF,TGTGCCAGTAGTATGGTCCCTCCAGGTCTGAGGGGGCGAGGCTACACCTTC
many,-,TRBJ2-5,TRBV27,CASSVGDSGWETQYF,TGTGCCAGCAGTGTAGGGGACTCGGGCTGGGAGACCCAGTACTTC
many,-,TRBJ1-2,TRBV5-1,CASSLGTGNHYGYTF,TGCGCCAGCAGCTTGGGTACGGGAAACCACTATGGCTACACCTTC
-,-,TRBJ2-2,TRBV6-1,CASSELLTGELFF,TGTGCCAGCAGTGAACTTCTCACCGGGGAGCTGTTTTTT
few,TRBD1,TRBJ2-2,TRBV6-1,CANSLDRSITGELFF,TGTGCCAACAGCCTGGACAGGTCGATCACCGGGGAGCTGTTTTTT
many,-,TRBJ1-1,TRBV7-9,CASSPMGTEAFF,TGTGCCAGCAGCCCCATGGGCACTGAAGCTTTCTTT
few,-,TRBJ1-5,TRBV19,CASLSSQAFNQPQHF,TGTGCCAGTTTGAGTTCCCAGGCTTTTAATCAGCCCCAGCATTTT
many,-,TRBJ2-3,TRBV3-1,CASSQENTDTQYF,TGTGCCAGCAGCCAAGAAAACACAGATACGCAGTATTTT
once,-,TRBJ1-5,TRBV2,CASSVSDNQPQHF,TGTGCCAGCAGTGTTTCAGATAATCAGCCCCAGCATTTT
many,-,TRBJ2-7,TRBV6-5,CASSYSGGGGGYEQYF,TGTGCCAGCAGTTACTCAGGGGGGGGGGGCGGTTACGAGCAGTACTTC
-,-,TRBJ1-1,TRBV19,CASSIRGMTGPNTEAFF,TGTGCCAGTAGTATTAGGGGAATGACTGGGCCGAACACTGAAGCTTTCTTT
-,-,TRBJ1-1,TRBV2,CASRRRWGTEAFF,TGTGCCAGCAGGAGAAGATGGGGGACTGAAGCTTTCTTT
-,TRBD2,TRBJ2-5,TRBV27,CASRLAGGEQETQYF,TGTGCCAGCAGGCTAGCGGGAGGGGAGCAAGAGACCCAGTACTTC
few,-,TRBJ1-5,TRBV6-5,CASSYLAGSNQPQHF,TGTGCCAGCAGTTACTTGGCGGGGAGCAATCAGCCCCAGCATTTT
few,TRBD1,TRBJ1-5,TRBV6-1,CASRGTGGFNGNQPQHF,TGTGCCAGCAGAGGAACAGGGGGATTTAATGGCAATCAGCCCCAGCATTTT
few,-,TRBJ1-1,TRBV5-1,CASSPSGGAKAEAFF,TGCGCCAGCAGTCCTTCCGGGGGCGCAAAGGCCGAAGCTTTCTTT
many,-,TRBJ1-5,TRBV2,CASSEGGTDTQHF,TGTGCCAGCAGTGAAGGAGGCACAGATACGCAGCATTTT
many,-,TRBJ2-5,TRBV2,CASSAGNQETQYF,TGTGCCAGCAGTGCGGGGAACCAAGAGACCCAGTACTTC
many,TRBD2,TRBJ2-1,TRBV28,CASSFWASGGTYNEQFF,TGTGCCAGCAGTTTTTGGGCTAGCGGGGGCACCTACAATGAGCAGTTCTTC
-,-,TRBJ1-2,TRBV5-1,CASSRGPPGDYGYTF,TGCGCCAGCAGCCGAGGACCGCCGGGGGACTATGGCTACACCTTC
many,-,TRBJ2-5,TRBV9,CASSVAPGVEETQYF,TGTGCCAGCAGCGTAGCTCCGGGAGTTGAAGAGACCCAGTACTTC
many,-,TRBJ2-5,TRBV2,CASTPGPRWKTQYF,TGTGCCAGCACCCCGGGGCCTAGGTGGAAGACCCAGTACTTC